A selection of T cell receptor beta chains follows, all from one sample in a study of human T cells and chemical hapten exposure. From the RACE reads, TCRdb called clonotypes with MiXCR, one entry per CDR3 protein. The sample yields about 340,000 distinct CDR3 sequences, around 7% seen once. This sample comprised whole blood, obtained in connection with sensitization to the hapten diphenylcyclopropenone (DPC). The receptors shown here come from a woman aged 18-30 years with alopecia areata. Some clones in this sample may be carry-over from other donors' samples. CDR3s include the opening cysteine and the closing phenylalanine or tryptophan. D genes are given only for firm matches. Clone size is given for some rows only: seen once, a few or many times, or a class if the clone is expanded.

d_gene: TRBD1
j_gene: TRBJ1-2
len: 14
abundance: many
v_gene: TRBV29-1
CDR3aa: CSAGTGDPNYGYTF
CDR3nt: TGCAGCGCTGGGACAGGGGACCCTAACTATGGCTACACCTTC

d_gene: NA
j_gene: TRBJ1-1
len: 13
abundance: few
v_gene: TRBV14
CDR3aa: CASSLQSYTEAFF
CDR3nt: TGTGCCAGCAGCCTTCAAAGTTACACTGAAGCTTTCTTT

d_gene: NA
j_gene: TRBJ2-5
len: 13
abundance: NA
v_gene: TRBV19
CDR3aa: CASSSDTQETQYF
CDR3nt: TGTGCCAGTAGTTCAGACACCCAAGAGACCCAGTACTTC

d_gene: NA
j_gene: TRBJ1-3
len: 13
abundance: NA
v_gene: TRBV2
CDR3aa: CASRGAVGNTIYF
CDR3nt: TGTGCCAGCAGAGGGGCAGTTGGAAACACCATATATTTT

d_gene: NA
j_gene: TRBJ2-5
len: 13
abundance: few
v_gene: TRBV2
CDR3aa: CASKRDASETQYF
CDR3nt: TGTGCCAGCAAACGGGACGCCAGCGAGACCCAGTACTTC

d_gene: NA
j_gene: TRBJ1-1
len: 14
abundance: NA
v_gene: TRBV9
CDR3aa: CASSLQVSNTEAFF
CDR3nt: TGTGCCAGCAGCCTACAGGTTTCGAACACTGAAGCTTTCTTT

d_gene: NA
j_gene: TRBJ1-1
len: 13
abundance: NA
v_gene: TRBV12-3/TRBV12-4
CDR3aa: CASKAGAYTEAFF
CDR3nt: TGTGCCAGCAAGGCAGGGGCTTATACTGAAGCTTTCTTT

d_gene: NA
j_gene: TRBJ1-1
len: 14
abundance: few
v_gene: TRBV18
CDR3aa: CASSPLAANTEAFF
CDR3nt: TGTGCCAGCTCACCACTGGCAGCTAACACTGAAGCTTTCTTT

d_gene: NA
j_gene: TRBJ2-7
len: 15
abundance: few
v_gene: TRBV4-3
CDR3aa: CASSQDRFPSYEQYF
CDR3nt: TGCGCCAGCAGCCAAGACAGGTTCCCCTCCTACGAGCAGTACTTC

d_gene: NA
j_gene: TRBJ2-2
len: 15
abundance: few
v_gene: TRBV20-1
CDR3aa: CSARPPNTRTGELFF
CDR3nt: TGCAGTGCTAGGCCTCCCAACACCAGGACCGGGGAGCTGTTTTTT

d_gene: NA
j_gene: TRBJ2-2
len: 13
abundance: many
v_gene: TRBV10-3
CDR3aa: CAISELSTGELFF
CDR3nt: TGTGCCATCAGTGAGCTATCCACCGGGGAGCTGTTTTTT

d_gene: NA
j_gene: TRBJ2-7
len: 11
abundance: few
v_gene: TRBV12-3/TRBV12-4
CDR3aa: CASGLFYEQYF
CDR3nt: TGTGCCAGCGGACTTTTCTACGAGCAGTACTTC

d_gene: NA
j_gene: TRBJ2-5
len: 14
abundance: NA
v_gene: TRBV12-3/TRBV12-4
CDR3aa: CASRHGGPQETQYF
CDR3nt: TGTGCCAGCCGGCACGGGGGGCCACAAGAGACCCAGTACTTC

d_gene: TRBD1
j_gene: TRBJ1-1
len: 15
abundance: few
v_gene: TRBV5-1
CDR3aa: CASSRDRGMNTEAFF
CDR3nt: TGCGCCAGCAGTCGGGACAGGGGCATGAACACTGAAGCTTTCTTT

d_gene: NA
j_gene: TRBJ1-2
len: 15
abundance: few
v_gene: TRBV7-2
CDR3aa: CASSLDQGVFYGYTF
CDR3nt: TGTGCCAGCAGCTTAGATCAGGGAGTTTTCTATGGCTACACCTTC

d_gene: NA
j_gene: TRBJ1-1
len: 13
abundance: NA
v_gene: TRBV29-1
CDR3aa: CSGQQYMNTEAFF
CDR3nt: TGCAGCGGACAACAGTACATGAACACTGAAGCTTTCTTT

d_gene: NA
j_gene: TRBJ2-3
len: 13
abundance: few
v_gene: TRBV12-3/TRBV12-4
CDR3aa: CASGQWGTDTQYF
CDR3nt: TGTGCCAGCGGACAGTGGGGGACAGATACGCAGTATTTT

d_gene: NA
j_gene: TRBJ1-5
len: 13
abundance: many
v_gene: TRBV19
CDR3aa: CASSIVGIQPQHF
CDR3nt: TGTGCCAGTAGTATAGTTGGCATACAGCCCCAGCATTTT

d_gene: TRBD1
j_gene: TRBJ1-5
len: 16
abundance: NA
v_gene: TRBV28
CDR3aa: CASRPGTGGGRGPQHF
CDR3nt: TGTGCCAGCAGACCCGGGACAGGGGGCGGAAGGGGGCCCCAGCATTTT

d_gene: NA
j_gene: TRBJ1-4
len: 15
abundance: few
v_gene: TRBV7-3
CDR3aa: CASSLWGSPNEKLFF
CDR3nt: TGTGCCAGCAGCTTATGGGGTTCGCCTAATGAAAAACTGTTTTTT

d_gene: TRBD1
j_gene: TRBJ2-1
len: 15
abundance: many
v_gene: TRBV10-3
CDR3aa: CAIRLTGQAYNEQFF
CDR3nt: TGTGCCATCAGATTGACAGGGCAAGCCTACAATGAGCAGTTCTTC

d_gene: NA
j_gene: TRBJ1-2
len: 12
abundance: many
v_gene: TRBV12-3/TRBV12-4
CDR3aa: CASSRDGEGYTF
CDR3nt: TGTGCCAGCAGTCGGGACGGAGAAGGCTACACCTTC